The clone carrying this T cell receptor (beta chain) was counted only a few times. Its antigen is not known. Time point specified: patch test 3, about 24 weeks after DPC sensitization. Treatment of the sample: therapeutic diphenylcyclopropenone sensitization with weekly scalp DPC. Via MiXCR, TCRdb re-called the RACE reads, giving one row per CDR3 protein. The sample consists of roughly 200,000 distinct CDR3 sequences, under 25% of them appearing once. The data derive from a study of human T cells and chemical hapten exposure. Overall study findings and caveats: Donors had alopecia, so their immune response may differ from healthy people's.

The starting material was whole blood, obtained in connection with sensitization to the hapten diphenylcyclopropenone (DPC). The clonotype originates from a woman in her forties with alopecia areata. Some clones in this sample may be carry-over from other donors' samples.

CDR3: CASSSVVGLNEQFF. Written as DNA, the CDR3 is TGTGCCAGCAGTTCGGTGGTGGGACTCAATGAGCAGTTCTTC. The genes are TRBV28 and TRBJ2-1; D might be TRBD2 (6 bases). The V and J ends lost 4 bases and 6 bases respectively, with 13 bases between them. The V gene's germline CDR1 is MDHEN and CDR2 SYDVKM. This CDR3 region has 14 residues.